This TCR beta chain was documented in a study of cytomegalovirus exposure and HLA in healthy donors (dated by TCRdb to about 2017). Regarding the study in general: According to a later analysis, the 120 or so validation repertoires were produced on the same platform as the 600 to 850 repertoires of the first cohort. The study was designed to test whether signatures of past pathogen exposure could be identified by cataloging public T cell receptors. A separate validation cohort of over a hundred different subjects was used in addition to the roughly 720-subject first cohort. High-throughput TCR immunosequencing, statistical association of individual TCRs with disease status, and machine learning were combined to predict cytomegalovirus infection status. On the study overall, not on this receptor specifically: While some public TCRs were present in many individuals, most TCR sequences turned up only very rarely across donors. In vitro tests confirmed that a few of the cytomegalovirus-associated TCR beta chains recognize cytomegalovirus antigens. The authors suggested that the approach could potentially be generalized to other disease states and immunological phenotypes. A later analysis lacked HLA typing for the validation cohort, so it scored co-occurrence in that cohort across all 110 or so repertoires. Of the cluster scores, 94% were above 0 in a later analysis, which found that TCRs clustered in the first cohort also tended to co-occur in the approximately 130 validation repertoires. The classifier was reported to diagnose cytomegalovirus status with high specificity and sensitivity in both the original cohort and the validation cohort. In the study, some 180 TCR beta chains were listed as associated with cytomegalovirus.

Based on the germline V gene, the CDR1 and CDR2 sequences are SGDLS and YYNGEE. Spanning cysteine to phenylalanine, the CDR3 consists of 16 amino acids. Only the CDR3 DNA stays, 48 bases, in frame from base 1. V has 0 bases trimmed and J has 4 bases trimmed; junction bases matching no gene number 7. The library was obtained by the immunoSEQ multiplex PCR assay. Per the original workflow: To diagnose cytomegalovirus status from the catalog of TCR beta chain sequences, a statistical classification framework was built. TCRdb re-hosts the immuneACCESS table, in-frame sequences only. Its copies lack some clones; in the studies checked, an unresolved V gene accounts for under half of them, and the cause for the rest is not known. D and trimming come from the DNA, and the V and J calls and clone size come from that table. This sample comprises some 70,000 clones, around 81% of them detected only once. The biggest ten clones account for approximately 3% of the sample.

Donors formed part of the validation cohort, which comprised some 120 subjects and was distinct from the first cohort of 690 or so subjects. A word on this clone: It lacks a known antigen. Nothing much larger sits one base from this clone, and base qualities are not available.

The V and J segments used are TRBV9 and TRBJ2-1, and 7 junction bases match TRBD2. Sequenced sample: PBMCs. This clonotype was sampled from a young man in good health and CMV-seronegative. The CDR3 reads CASSVGGGGSYNEQFF. The nucleotide sequence is given as TGTGCCAGCAGCGTAGGAGGCGGGGGATCATACAATGAGCAGTTCTTC.